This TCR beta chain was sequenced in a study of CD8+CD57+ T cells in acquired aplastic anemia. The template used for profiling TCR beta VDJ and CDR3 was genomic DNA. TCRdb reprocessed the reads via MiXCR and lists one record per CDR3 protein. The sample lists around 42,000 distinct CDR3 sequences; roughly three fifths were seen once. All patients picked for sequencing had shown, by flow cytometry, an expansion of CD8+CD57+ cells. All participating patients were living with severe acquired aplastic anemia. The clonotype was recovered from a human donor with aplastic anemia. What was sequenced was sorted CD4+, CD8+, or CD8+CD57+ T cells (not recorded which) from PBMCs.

Here the CDR3 reads CATSPSRSYNEQFF. CDR3 DNA sequence: TGTGCCACCAGCCCCTCCCGCTCCTACAATGAGCAGTTCTTC. The rearrangement uses TRBV15 and TRBJ2-1; D is unclear. Germline V gene lookup returns CDR1 LNHNV and CDR2 YYDKDF (reference sequence). There are 14 residues in the CDR3. V shed 5 bases and J shed 0 bases, with 8 bases lying between them.